The present TCR beta chain was sequenced within a study of T cells expressing NK-cell markers. Study details: Out of eight donors sequenced, seven tested HCMV-seropositive and the remaining one seronegative.

Germline V gene data show CDR1 as MRHNA and CDR2 as SNTAGT. The CDR3 extends over 15 amino acids. After re-calling the 5' RACE reads, TCRdb lists one entry per CDR3 protein, DNA absent. Recorded for this sample: 400,000 to 500,000 distinct CDR3 sequences. This sequence was found in a woman between 18 and 70 years old in good health. Sequencing was done on a sample of blood T cells: a sorted CD56 or NKG2C T cell subset, CD4+ or CD8+ T cells, or bulk PBMC T cells (not recorded which). The V call is TRBV6-4, the J call TRBJ2-2; the D call from TCRdb, TRBD1, cannot be confirmed without DNA. This chain's CDR3 is CASSDSGGRAGELFF.